This passage covers 30 T cell receptor beta chains from one sample sequenced in a study of T cell changes during pregnancy in multiple sclerosis. The assay was immunoSEQ multiplex PCR, and TCRdb's table has in-frame clones only and misses some. The data contain 11,000 or so clones, around 94% of them singletons. The material sequenced was CD4+ T cells from peripheral blood mononuclear cells, taken before pregnancy. All receptors derive from a female donor with multiple sclerosis, enrolled in a pregnancy study.

This clone was counted once. The chain recombines TRBV5-1 with TRBJ1-1; D not certain. CDR1 is SGHRS, CDR2 YFSETQ, per germline. V was pared by 0 bases and J by 1 base, with 7 bases between. This CDR3 has 14 residues. CDR3 DNA sequence: TGCGCCAGCAGCTTGGAGACTGGGAACACTGAAGCTTTCTTT. This translates into CASSLETGNTEAFF.

This chain links TRBV7-9 with TRBJ1-2; 8 bases are shared with TRBD1. Germline loops: CDR1 SEHNR, CDR2 FQNEAQ (reference sequence). The CDR3 is 16 residues long. V shed 1 base, J shed 4 bases, and the junction held 8 bases outside the gene matches. Here the CDR3 reads CASSLGSTGDLYGYTF. The CDR3 DNA reads TGTGCCAGCAGCTTAGGGTCGACAGGGGATCTCTATGGCTACACCTTC.

V usage is TRBV15 and J usage is TRBJ2-1; TRBD2 aligns across 7 bases. With 5 bases clipped from V and 6 bases from J, the junction kept 7 bases outside the gene matches. CDR1 LNHNV and CDR2 YYDKDF come from the germline V gene (reference sequence). The CDR3 runs 14 residues. Here the CDR3 DNA reads TGTGCCACCAGCGGAGGACTAGTCCCCAATGAGCAGTTCTTC. This sequence encodes CATSGGLVPNEQFF.

The chain couples TRBV27 to TRBJ2-2; 7 nucleotides agree with TRBD1. CDR3 length: 14 residues. With 5 bases clipped from V and 6 bases from J, the junction kept 6 bases outside the gene matches. CDR1 MNHEY and CDR2 SMNVEV come from the germline V gene (reference sequence). The CDR3: CASSPNRGSGELFF. The CDR3 DNA reads TGTGCCAGCAGTCCCAACAGGGGTTCCGGGGAGCTGTTTTTT.

J is TRBJ1-6 and V is TRBV18, with 9 bases identical to TRBD1. Unmatched junction bases numbered 7, after V lost 3 bases and J lost 7 bases. The germline CDR1 and CDR2 sequences are KGHSH and LQKENI. The CDR3 sequence is 16 residues long. Here the CDR3 reads CASSPPTGTGNSPLHF. CDR3 bases: TGTGCCAGCTCACCGCCTACCGGGACAGGGAATTCACCCCTCCACTTT.

J is TRBJ1-1 and V is TRBV5-6; TRBD1 might be the D (5 bases). From germline, CDR1 is SGHDT and CDR2 YYEEEE. This CDR3 contains 15 residues. The germline V and J ends were trimmed by 1 base and 4 bases, with 14 bases remaining between them. The CDR3 spells CASSLPAGLGTEAFF. Here the CDR3 DNA reads TGTGCCAGCAGCTTGCCGGCAGGGCTGGGCACTGAAGCTTTCTTT.

CDR3 loop: CASHSPPGEDRGLGEQYF. CDR3 sequence (DNA): TGTGCCAGCCACAGCCCCCCGGGAGAGGACAGGGGCTTGGGCGAGCAGTACTTC. The chain joins TRBV7-2 to TRBJ2-7, with 9 bases lining up with TRBD1. The germline V gene encodes CDR1 SGHTA and CDR2 FQGNSA. The CDR3 totals 18 residues. The junction had 23 bases not matched to a gene; V was cut back by 8 bases and J by 6 bases.

CDR3 in amino acids: CASRLSGGAIDTQYF. CDR3 DNA sequence: TGTGCCAGCAGGTTAAGCGGGGGGGCTATAGATACGCAGTATTTT. The chain uses TRBV7-2 and TRBJ2-3; 10 bases agree with TRBD2. The CDR3 has 15 amino acids. Trimming removed 6 bases from V and 5 bases from J; junction bases left unmatched: 8. Germline V gene data show CDR1 as SGHTA and CDR2 as FQGNSA.

The chain recombines TRBV14 with TRBJ1-5, with D possibly matching TRBD1 (6 bases). The V gene's germline CDR1 is SGHDN and CDR2 FVKESK. V dropped 5 bases and J dropped 5 bases, with 13 bases sitting between them. CDR3 length: 14 residues. The CDR3 sequence: CASSNTGPYQPQHF. CDR3 coding DNA: TGTGCCAGCAGCAACACAGGGCCCTATCAGCCCCAGCATTTT.

As regards this clone: A read error may account for a junction end that differs from germline. This chain joins TRBV7-7 and TRBJ1-4, with D tentatively TRBD1 (6 bases). Germline CDR1 is SSHAT and CDR2 is FNYEAQ (reference sequence). The CDR3 sequence is 17 residues long. The CDR3 bases are TGTGCTAGCATCAATGGTGGGGGCCAGGCCCTTAATGAAAAACTGTTTTTT. Its translation is CASINGGGQALNEKLFF.

The V gene is TRBV25-1, the J gene TRBJ2-5; 7 positions agree with TRBD1. The V and J ends lost 3 bases and 3 bases, in that order; junction bases with no gene match: 4. The length of the CDR3 is 14 residues. From germline, CDR1 is MGHDK and CDR2 SYGVNS. The CDR3 is CASSDPGQKETQYF. The CDR3, as DNA: TGTGCCAGCAGTGACCCGGGACAGAAAGAGACCCAGTACTTC.

This clone appeared a single time. The chain has TRBV7-6 and TRBJ2-6; TRBD1 is a possible D gene (6 bases). The CDR3 loop spans 16 amino acids. V was clipped by 1 base and J by 1 base, with 8 bases between them. CDR1 and CDR2 (germline): SGHVS, FNYEAQ. The chain's CDR3 is CASSLVRGSGANVLTF. CDR3 coding DNA: TGTGCCAGCAGCTTAGTGAGGGGGTCTGGGGCCAACGTCCTGACTTTC.

V and J are TRBV27 and TRBJ2-2, with D maybe TRBD2 (6 bases). This CDR3 has 15 residues. The germline V gene encodes CDR1 MNHEY and CDR2 SMNVEV (reference sequence). Trimming left V 4 bases short and J 2 bases short, with 11 bases between. The DNA for the CDR3 is TGTGCCAGCAGTTACAGCGGGCTTAACACCGGGGAGCTGTTTTTT. It codes for CASSYSGLNTGELFF.

The chain uses TRBV21-1 and TRBJ2-5; the DNA was not used to check the table's D call, TRBD1. TRBV21-1 is shown as a pseudogene. The CDR3 runs 14 residues. CDR3 residues: CASSKGTGGETQYF. CDR3 DNA sequence: TGTGCCAGCAGCAAAGGGACAGGGGGAGAGACCCAGTACTTC.

The chain has TRBV6-5 and TRBJ2-1; D possibly corresponds to TRBD2 (7 bases). In germline, CDR1 is MNHEY, CDR2 SVGAGI. This CDR3 has 15 residues. V lost 6 bases and J lost 5, with 17 bases in between. The chain's CDR3 is CASRPRAGADNEQFF. Written as DNA, the CDR3 is TGTGCCAGCAGGCCGAGGGCGGGGGCCGACAATGAGCAGTTCTTC.

The chain links TRBV10-1 to TRBJ1-2; no clear D. The ends were cut back, 9 bases at V and 3 bases at J, with 5 bases in the middle. Looked up from germline, CDR1 is WNHNN and CDR2 is SYGVQD (reference sequence). The CDR3 totals 10 residues. In DNA, the CDR3 is TGCGCCAGGCGGGACTATGGCTACACCTTC. This encodes CARRDYGYTF.

The V and J genes are TRBV29-1 and TRBJ1-2, with 8 bases that match TRBD1. V lost 6 bases and J lost 5; bases outside the gene matches: 11. The CDR3 length is 14 residues. The germline V gene has CDR1 SQVTM and CDR2 ANQGSEA. The CDR3 DNA follows: TGCAGCGTGCGGAAACAGGGGGTTCGGTATGGCTACACCTTC. It is translated as CSVRKQGVRYGYTF.

The table lists this clone with a few counts. The gene calls are TRBV5-1 and TRBJ2-2; a weak D match, TRBD1 (6 bases). With 0 bases removed from V and 6 bases from J, the gap between germline ends came to 15 bases. The CDR3 runs to 16 residues. Germline-derived CDR1 and CDR2 are SGHRS and YFSETQ. CDR3 region: CASSLGPSGASGELFF. CDR3 sequence (DNA): TGCGCCAGCAGCTTGGGCCCTTCAGGGGCATCCGGGGAGCTGTTTTTT.

The rearrangement links TRBV2 to TRBJ2-7; a possible D gene is TRBD2 (5 bases). The V gene's germline CDR1 is SNHLY and CDR2 FYNNEI. The CDR3 consists of 14 residues. V dropped 7 bases and J dropped 6 bases, with 19 bases sitting between them. The CDR3 loop is CASNKAPTGIEQYF. Here the CDR3 DNA reads TGTGCCAGCAACAAGGCCCCCACCGGGATCGAGCAGTACTTC.

This chain links TRBV19 with TRBJ1-1; TRBD1 matches 8 bases. In germline, CDR1 is LNHDA, CDR2 SQIVND (reference sequence). This CDR3 contains 14 residues. With V trimmed by 4 bases and J by 4 bases, 5 bases remained unmatched. CDR3 protein: CASSTQGVVTEAFF. As DNA, the CDR3 is TGTGCCAGTAGTACACAGGGGGTGGTCACTGAAGCTTTCTTT.

This CDR3 reads CASSPPGTSGGTTGEQYF. The CDR3 bases are TGTGCCAGCTCACCGCCCGGGACTAGCGGGGGGACGACGGGGGAGCAGTACTTC. V usage is TRBV18 and J usage is TRBJ2-7, with 15 bases that match TRBD2. This CDR3 is built from 18 residues. V lost 3 bases, J lost 7 bases, and 13 bases stayed unmatched. Germline loops: CDR1 KGHSH, CDR2 LQKENI. Full variable domain (rest looked up from reference TRBV18 and TRBJ2-7): NAGVMQNPRHLVRRRGQEARLRCSPMKGHSHVYWYRQLPEEGLKFMVYLQKENIIDESGMPKERFSAEFPKEGPSILRIQQVVRGDSAAYFCASSPPGTSGGTTGEQYFGPGTRLTVT.

The genes are TRBV10-3 and TRBJ1-6; D unclear. Germline CDR1 ENHRY, CDR2 SYGVKD. V was cut by 0 bases and J by 6 bases, with 6 bases left in between. The CDR3 totals 14 residues. The CDR3 nucleotides read TGTGCCATCAGTGAGTCGACTCGTAATTCACCCCTCCACTTT. This sequence encodes CAISESTRNSPLHF.

The chain joins TRBV5-6 to TRBJ2-5; D may be TRBD2 (5 bases). This CDR3 is 16 amino acids long. The V end lost 3 bases, the J end lost 1 base, and 16 bases lay between the germline ends. The V gene's germline CDR1 is SGHDT and CDR2 YYEEEE. The chain's CDR3 is CASSSAWRALQETQYF. The DNA of the CDR3 is TGTGCCAGCAGCTCCGCTTGGCGGGCCCTCCAAGAGACCCAGTACTTC.

The chain couples TRBV11-3 to TRBJ1-3; D is ambiguous. V was cut by 5 bases and J by 3 bases, with 11 bases left in between. The CDR3 sequence is 14 residues long. The germline V gene encodes CDR1 SGHNT and CDR2 YENEEA. The CDR3 nucleotides are TGTGCCAGCAGCCCCACTCCTGGTGGAAACACCATATATTTT. It codes for CASSPTPGGNTIYF.

The chain carries TRBV9 and TRBJ2-2; possible D gene TRBD1, 6 bases. Trimming cost V 2 bases and J 1 base, with 9 bases left between them. CDR1 is SGDLS and CDR2 is YYNGEE in the germline V gene. There are 15 residues in the CDR3. CDR3 DNA: TGTGCCAGCAGCGTCGGGACATGGAACACCGGGGAGCTGTTTTTT. It codes for CASSVGTWNTGELFF. The full variable domain, with the rest looked up from reference TRBV9 and TRBJ2-2, is DSGVTQTPKHLITATGQRVTLRCSPRSGDLSVYWYQQSLDQGLQFLIQYYNGEERAKGNILERFSAQQFPDLHSELNLSSLELGDSALYFCASSVGTWNTGELFFGEGSRLTVL.

The V and J genes are TRBV5-1 and TRBJ1-4; D perhaps matches TRBD1 (5 bases). This CDR3 has 14 residues. Trimming took off 4 bases at V and 8 bases at J, with 15 bases between the two ends. Germline lookup yields CDR1 SGHRS and CDR2 YFSETQ. This CDR3 is CASSPTAMGEKLFF. CDR3 nucleotide sequence: TGCGCCAGCAGCCCGACAGCGATGGGGGAAAAACTGTTTTTT.

V and J are TRBV5-1 and TRBJ2-1, with 9 nucleotides matching TRBD1. Germline CDR1 and CDR2: SGHRS and YFSETQ. The CDR3 sequence is 15 residues long. V lost 4 bases, J lost 2 bases, and 4 bases stayed unmatched. The CDR3 bases are TGCGCCAGCAGCCAGGGGACAGGGACCTACAATGAGCAGTTCTTC. It codes for CASSQGTGTYNEQFF.

The chain carries TRBV6-1 and TRBJ2-3; tentative D call: TRBD2 (6 bases). V shed 6 bases and J shed 3 bases, with 16 bases lying between them. Looked up from germline, CDR1 is MNHNS and CDR2 is SASEGT. The CDR3 is 15 amino acids. The CDR3 loop is CASRNEGLATDTQYF. CDR3 bases: TGTGCCAGCAGGAACGAGGGTCTAGCGACAGATACGCAGTATTTT.

This chain links TRBV25-1 with TRBJ1-1, with D maybe TRBD1 (6 bases). Trimming removed 6 bases from V and 1 base from J, with 9 bases in between. The CDR3 sequence is 13 residues long. The germline CDR1 and CDR2 sequences are MGHDK and SYGVNS. The DNA for the CDR3 is TGTGCCAGCAGACAAGGGGGGAACACTGAAGCTTTCTTT. Translated: CASRQGGNTEAFF.

A single count supports this clone. This chain uses TRBV7-3 with TRBJ2-3; 8 bases fit TRBD2. J gave up 3 bases and V 5 bases, and 10 bases lay outside the gene matches. This CDR3 is built from 16 residues. The germline CDR1 and CDR2 sequences are SGHTA and FQGTGA. CDR3 residues: CASSRTSGGLTDTQYF. DNA for the CDR3: TGTGCCAGCAGCCGCACTAGCGGCGGGTTGACAGATACGCAGTATTTT.